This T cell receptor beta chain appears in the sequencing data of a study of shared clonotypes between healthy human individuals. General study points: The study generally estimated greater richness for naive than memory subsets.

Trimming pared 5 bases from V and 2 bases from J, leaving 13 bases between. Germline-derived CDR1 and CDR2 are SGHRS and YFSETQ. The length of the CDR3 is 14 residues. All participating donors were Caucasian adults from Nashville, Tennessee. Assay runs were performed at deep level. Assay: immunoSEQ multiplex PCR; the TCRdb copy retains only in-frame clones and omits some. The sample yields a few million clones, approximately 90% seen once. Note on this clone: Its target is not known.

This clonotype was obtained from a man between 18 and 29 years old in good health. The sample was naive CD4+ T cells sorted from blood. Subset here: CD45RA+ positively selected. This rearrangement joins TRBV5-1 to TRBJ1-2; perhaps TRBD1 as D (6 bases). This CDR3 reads CASSPGAENYGYTF. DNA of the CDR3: TGCGCCAGCAGTCCGGGGGCAGAAAACTATGGCTACACCTTC. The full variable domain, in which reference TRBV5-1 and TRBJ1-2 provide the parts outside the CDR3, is KAGVTQTPRYLIKTRGQQVTLSCSPISGHRSVSWYQQTPGQGLQFLFEYFSETQRNKGNFPGRFSGRQFSNSRSEMNVSTLELGDSALYLCASSPGAENYGYTFGSGTRLTVV.